The 28 T cell receptor beta chains given below trace back to one sample, sequenced in a study of blood T cell repertoires in COVID-19. Sequenced by immunoSEQ multiplex PCR; TCRdb stores in-frame clones only, minus some. The sample holds tens of thousands of clones; 80% to 90% are singletons and the top ten take roughly 6%. Sequencing input: peripheral blood. The receptors stem from an elderly woman with active or convalescent COVID-19.

The chain couples TRBV2 to TRBJ1-3; 7 bases line up with TRBD1. Germline lookup yields CDR1 SNHLY and CDR2 FYNNEI. The CDR3 is 15 amino acids. The trim removed 4 bases at V and 7 bases at J, leaving 10 bases unmatched. The CDR3 bases are TGTGCCAGCAGTGGGACAGGTTTTTTTGGCAACACCATATATTTT. Protein: CASSGTGFFGNTIYF.

The chain is built from TRBV2 and TRBJ1-5; 7 nucleotides agree with TRBD1. V lost 6 bases and J lost 2; bases outside the gene matches: 7. Germline V gene lookup returns CDR1 SNHLY and CDR2 FYNNEI. The CDR3 totals 15 residues. As DNA, the CDR3 is TGTGCCAGCAGGGCCGGGACAGTGGGCAATCAGCCCCAGCATTTT. Translation: CASRAGTVGNQPQHF.

This chain uses TRBV21-1 with TRBJ1-5; the table's D call, TRBD1, has no DNA check behind it. TRBV21-1 is a recognized pseudogene. The CDR3 sequence is 19 residues long. This CDR3 is CASSILRDRGADGNQPQHF. The DNA for the CDR3 is TGTGCCAGCAGCATTCTCCGGGACAGGGGCGCGGATGGCAATCAGCCCCAGCATTTT.

V gene TRBV9 combines with J gene TRBJ1-3, with 7 bases fitting TRBD1. Unmatched junction bases numbered 3, after V lost 3 bases and J lost 0 bases. Germline V lookup: CDR1 SGDLS, CDR2 YYNGEE. The length of the CDR3 is 15 residues. DNA of the CDR3: TGTGCCAGCAGCGAGGGGGCGCTCTCTGGAAACACCATATATTTT. Residues: CASSEGALSGNTIYF.

The chain has TRBV5-1 and TRBJ1-1; no reliable D call. CDR1 and CDR2 from the germline V gene are SGHRS and YFSETQ. The V end lost 1 base, the J end lost 1 base, and 8 bases lay between the germline ends. The CDR3 consists of 14 residues. This CDR3 reads CASSLRGGNTEAFF. CDR3 nucleotides: TGCGCCAGCAGCTTGCGGGGAGGGAACACTGAAGCTTTCTTT.

The gene calls are TRBV29-1 and TRBJ1-1, with D possibly matching TRBD1 (5 bases). CDR1 is SQVTM and CDR2 is ANQGSEA in the germline V gene. V was clipped by 5 bases and J by 0 bases, with 7 bases between them. The CDR3 contains 12 residues. The CDR3 DNA follows: TGCAGCGTTAAGACAGTGAACACTGAAGCTTTCTTT. This sequence encodes CSVKTVNTEAFF.

This clone has a handful of counts. The chain couples TRBV19 to TRBJ1-5; 8 bases fit TRBD1. Germline loops: CDR1 LNHDA, CDR2 SQIVND (reference sequence). V lost 6 bases, J lost 0 bases, and 4 bases stayed unmatched. There are 15 residues in the CDR3. The CDR3 spells CASRPQGASNQPQHF. CDR3 sequence (DNA): TGTGCCAGTAGACCTCAGGGGGCTAGCAATCAGCCCCAGCATTTT.

The chain couples TRBV2 to TRBJ2-1, with 11 bases that match TRBD2. Germline assignment: CDR1 SNHLY and CDR2 FYNNEI. V was pared by 5 bases and J by 7 bases, with 7 bases of the junction left unmatched. CDR3 length equals 15 residues. CDR3 DNA sequence: TGTGCCAGCAGTTTAGCGGGGGGGCCGGTTAATGAGCAGTTCTTC. Encoded protein: CASSLAGGPVNEQFF. The variable domain in full, with the rest retrieved from reference TRBV2 and TRBJ2-1, is EPEVTQTPSHQVTQMGQEVILRCVPISNHLYFYWYRQILGQKVEFLVSFYNNEISEKSEIFDDQFSVERPDGSNFTLKIRSTKLEDSAMYFCASSLAGGPVNEQFFGPGTRLTVL.

This chain joins TRBV11-2 and TRBJ2-3; TRBD1 matches at 7 bases. Germline V CDR1 and CDR2: SGHAT, FQNNGV. The trim removed 5 bases at V and 1 base at J, leaving 3 bases unmatched. CDR3 length equals 14 residues. The CDR3 sequence: CASSLGQGTDTQYF. The CDR3 region has the DNA TGTGCCAGCAGCCTCGGACAGGGCACAGATACGCAGTATTTT.

The V call is TRBV5-1, the J call TRBJ2-1; a possible D gene is TRBD1 (5 bases). V lost 0 bases, J lost 7 bases, and 17 bases lay in between. The CDR3 length is 16 residues. Looked up from germline, CDR1 is SGHRS and CDR2 is YFSETQ. CDR3 nucleotides: TGCGCCAGCAGCTTGGATGGGGTAGGGGTTGGAAATGAGCAGTTCTTC. This sequence encodes CASSLDGVGVGNEQFF.

The chain uses TRBV4-3 and TRBJ2-1; 11 nucleotides match TRBD2. With 3 bases clipped from V and 8 bases from J, the junction kept 12 bases outside the gene matches. Germline CDR1 is LGHNA and CDR2 is YSLEER. CDR3 length equals 17 residues. CDR3 DNA sequence: TGCGCCAGCAGCCAGACCCCCGGGACTAGCGGAGGGGATGAGCAGTTCTTC. As protein: CASSQTPGTSGGDEQFF.

The J gene is TRBJ1-5, the V gene TRBV19; TRBD1 is a possible D gene (6 bases). The V gene's germline CDR1 is LNHDA and CDR2 SQIVND (reference sequence). Trimming took off 8 bases at V and 3 bases at J, with 14 bases between the two ends. The CDR3 totals 14 residues. CDR3 coding DNA: TGTGCCAGTCAGGACAGCCAGTTCAATCAGCCCCAGCATTTT. It codes for CASQDSQFNQPQHF.

J is TRBJ2-1 and V is TRBV11-2; possibly TRBD2 for D (6 bases). V was pared by 5 bases and J by 2 bases, with 22 bases between. The length of the CDR3 is 18 residues. The V gene's germline CDR1 is SGHAT and CDR2 FQNNGV. The CDR3 spells CASSARGLAEVTYNEQFF. The CDR3 DNA reads TGTGCCAGCAGCGCCCGCGGTTTAGCGGAAGTAACCTACAATGAGCAGTTCTTC.

CDR3 region: CASSVTGVGAYNSPLHF. The CDR3 DNA follows: TGTGCCAGCAGCGTGACAGGGGTCGGGGCCTATAATTCACCCCTCCACTTT. This chain connects TRBV7-8 to TRBJ1-6; 8 bases fit TRBD1. CDR1 is SGHVS and CDR2 is FQNEAQ in the germline V gene. The CDR3 contains 17 residues. J gave up 2 bases and V 5 bases, and 8 bases lay outside the gene matches.

The chain joins TRBV7-9 to TRBJ2-1, with TRBD1 matching 9 bases. Germline lookup yields CDR1 SEHNR and CDR2 FQNEAQ (reference sequence). Germline trimming cut 5 bases from V and 9 bases from J; bases unmatched to any gene: 14. The CDR3 spans 16 residues. The CDR3 protein is CASSGSGTGWLGEQFF. DNA of the CDR3: TGTGCCAGCAGCGGATCCGGGACAGGGTGGCTCGGTGAGCAGTTCTTC.

This chain connects TRBV7-6 to TRBJ1-4; 7 nucleotides agree with TRBD1. CDR1 is SGHVS and CDR2 is FNYEAQ in the germline V gene. The CDR3 totals 15 residues. After removal of 5 bases from V and 13 bases from J, the junction contained 16 bases not matched to a gene. The CDR3 sequence: CASSPGTARRVRLFF. CDR3 in DNA: TGTGCCAGCAGCCCCGGGACAGCGAGGAGAGTTAGACTGTTTTTT.

This chain joins TRBV19 and TRBJ2-5; 12 nucleotides agree with TRBD1. Unmatched junction bases numbered 8, after V lost 7 bases and J lost 5 bases. Germline V lookup: CDR1 LNHDA, CDR2 SQIVND (reference sequence). CDR3 length equals 15 residues. The CDR3, as DNA: TGTGCCAGTACCGCGGGACAGGGGGCGTGGGAGACCCAGTACTTC. This codes for CASTAGQGAWETQYF.

J is TRBJ1-5 and V is TRBV25-1; TRBD1 aligns across 8 bases. The CDR3 has 15 amino acids. The V gene end was trimmed by 5 bases and the J gene end by 1 base; junction bases not matched to a gene: 4. The germline gives CDR1 MGHDK, CDR2 SYGVNS. CDR3 loop: CASSLGQGSNQPQHF. In DNA form, the CDR3 reads TGTGCCAGCAGTCTAGGACAGGGAAGCAATCAGCCCCAGCATTTT.

The chain has TRBV7-2 and TRBJ2-1; a possible D gene is TRBD2 (6 bases). Germline V lookup: CDR1 SGHTA, CDR2 FQGNSA. Trimming pared 1 base from V and 7 bases from J, leaving 14 bases between. The CDR3 is made up of 15 amino acids. CDR3 protein: CASSLVGGMGNEQFF. The CDR3 nucleotides read TGTGCCAGCAGCTTAGTAGGCGGGATGGGAAATGAGCAGTTCTTC.

This chain joins TRBV7-9 and TRBJ2-2; 9 nucleotides match TRBD2. The V gene's germline CDR1 is SEHNR and CDR2 FQNEAQ (reference sequence). The CDR3 is made up of 15 amino acids. The V gene end was trimmed by 4 bases and the J gene end by 6 bases; junction bases not matched to a gene: 6. The DNA of the CDR3 is TGTGCCAGCAGCTCGAGCGGGAGGAGCCCCGGGGAGCTGTTTTTT. Translation: CASSSSGRSPGELFF.

This chain uses TRBV28 with TRBJ2-1; D is undetermined. Trimming took off 10 bases at V and 3 bases at J, with 7 bases between the two ends. Germline V gene sequence: CDR1 MDHEN, CDR2 SYDVKM. The CDR3 spans 11 residues. CDR3: CATRYYNEQFF. Written as DNA, the CDR3 is TGTGCCACGCGATACTACAATGAGCAGTTCTTC.

This sequence joins TRBV6-6 and TRBJ1-4, with TRBD1 matching over 7 bases. The V gene's germline CDR1 is MNHNY and CDR2 SVGAGI (reference sequence). J was trimmed by 4 bases and V by 6 bases; bases with no gene match: 5. This CDR3 spans 14 amino acids. The CDR3: CASRGQADNEKLFF. The CDR3 nucleotides read TGTGCCAGCAGAGGACAGGCAGATAATGAAAAACTGTTTTTT.

The chain is built from TRBV30 and TRBJ2-7, with TRBD1 matching 9 bases. V trimming: 1 base; J trimming: 2 bases; junction bases outside the gene matches: 9. Germline V gene lookup returns CDR1 GTSNPN and CDR2 SVGIG (reference sequence). The CDR3 covers 16 residues. The CDR3 nucleotides read TGTGCCTGGAGTGCCCTAGGGACAGGGAACCCCTACGAGCAGTACTTC. It encodes CAWSALGTGNPYEQYF. Full variable domain (remainder filled in from reference TRBV30 and TRBJ2-7): SQTIHQWPATLVQPVGSPLSLECTVEGTSNPNLYWYRQAAGRGLQLLFYSVGIGQISSEVPQNLSASRPQDRQFILSSKKLLLSDSGFYLCAWSALGTGNPYEQYFGPGTRLTVT.

The chain uses TRBV18 and TRBJ2-7, with D perhaps matching TRBD2 (5 bases). CDR3 length equals 16 residues. Trimming removed 2 bases at V and 2 bases at J, with 16 bases between. CDR1 and CDR2 (germline): KGHSH, LQKENI. The CDR3 loop is CASSPEGSRPTYEQYF. The CDR3 region has the DNA TGTGCCAGCTCACCAGAGGGCTCCCGCCCGACCTACGAGCAGTACTTC.

The chain couples TRBV11-2 to TRBJ2-5; D remains ambiguous. The CDR3 is 16 amino acids. Trimming removed 1 base at V and 5 bases at J, with 17 bases between. CDR1 is SGHAT, CDR2 FQNNGV, per germline. The CDR3 loop reads CASSLGVARGAETQYF. In nucleotides, the CDR3 is TGTGCCAGCAGCTTAGGAGTGGCTCGCGGAGCGGAGACCCAGTACTTC.

This chain uses TRBV27 with TRBJ2-5, with 10 bases matching TRBD1. V dropped 0 bases and J dropped 5; count of bases not matched to a gene: 9. Germline-derived CDR1 and CDR2 are MNHEY and SMNVEV (reference sequence). The CDR3 runs 17 residues. The CDR3 nucleotides are TGTGCCAGCAGTTTATCGTGGGGACAGGGGTATTTGGAGACCCAGTACTTC. Translated: CASSLSWGQGYLETQYF.

This clone was seen only a few times. The rearrangement uses TRBV21-1 and TRBJ1-5; TRBD1 is taken as the D call from the table, unchecked against the DNA. TRBV21-1 is marked as a pseudogene. The CDR3 is 19 amino acids. CDR3 bases: TGTGCCAGCAACTCGTACCGGGACAGGGAGTCCCTCGGCAATCAGCCCCAGCATTTT. Residues: CASNSYRDRESLGNQPQHF.

The J gene is TRBJ1-3, the V gene TRBV19; D gene unclear. The CDR3 spans 15 residues. V was shortened by 5 bases and J by 0 bases, with 11 bases between the two germline ends. CDR1 is LNHDA and CDR2 is SQIVND in the germline V gene (reference sequence). The CDR3 here is CASSPSDLSGNTIYF. The CDR3 DNA sequence: TGTGCCAGTAGTCCGAGTGATCTCTCTGGAAACACCATATATTTT.